This passage covers 11 T cell receptor beta chains from one sample sequenced in a study of T cell repertoires in cytomegalovirus infection. MiXCR was run by TCRdb on the reads, yielding one entry per CDR3 protein. The sample shows about 740,000 distinct CDR3 sequences, about 40% of them seen only once. The sample comprised PBMCs. These receptors all come from a human donor in good health (CMV status not recorded). Some clones in this sample may be carry-over from other donors' samples.

The J gene is TRBJ2-7, the V gene TRBV5-1, with D unresolved. The V end lost 2 bases, the J end lost 2 bases, and 8 bases lay between the germline ends. The CDR3 sequence is 13 residues long. Germline loops: CDR1 SGHRS, CDR2 YFSETQ. CDR3 region: CASSLNRPYEQYF. The CDR3, as DNA: TGCGCCAGCAGCTTAAACCGACCCTACGAGCAGTACTTC. Full variable domain (outside the CDR3, taken from reference TRBV5-1 and TRBJ2-7): KAGVTQTPRYLIKTRGQQVTLSCSPISGHRSVSWYQQTPGQGLQFLFEYFSETQRNKGNFPGRFSGRQFSNSRSEMNVSTLELGDSALYLCASSLNRPYEQYFGPGTRLTVT.

This chain uses TRBV7-2 with TRBJ2-7; TRBD2 aligns across 7 bases. Losses at the gene ends were 5 bases for V and 2 bases for J; bases not matched to a gene: 12. The CDR3 length is 16 residues. Germline lookup yields CDR1 SGHTA and CDR2 FQGNSA. This chain's CDR3 is CASSPSAGRVPYEQYF. In nucleotides, the CDR3 is TGTGCCAGCAGCCCATCAGCGGGGAGAGTCCCCTACGAGCAGTACTTC.

There are a few counts of this clonotype. The chain employs TRBV7-2 and TRBJ2-7; D ambiguous. V lost 1 base and J lost 6, with 7 bases in between. This CDR3 is built from 12 residues. Germline V gene lookup returns CDR1 SGHTA and CDR2 FQGNSA. This CDR3 reads CASSLEGIEQYF. The CDR3 region has the DNA TGTGCCAGCAGCTTAGAAGGAATCGAGCAGTACTTC.

The chain couples TRBV5-4 to TRBJ2-4; 7 nucleotides agree with TRBD2. Germline V gene sequence: CDR1 SGHNT, CDR2 YYREEE (reference sequence). Trimming cost V 5 bases and J 5 bases; bases outside gene matches: 16. CDR3 length equals 17 residues. The CDR3 loop reads CASSHPGLREAENIQYF. The CDR3 DNA sequence: TGTGCCAGCAGTCATCCCGGCCTCCGGGAGGCGGAAAACATTCAGTACTTC.

This clonotype was counted a few times. This rearrangement joins TRBV2 to TRBJ1-1; no reliable D call. This CDR3 is 12 amino acids long. V was shortened by 8 bases and J by 4 bases, with 11 bases between the two germline ends. Germline CDR1 SNHLY, CDR2 FYNNEI. Here the CDR3 DNA reads TGTGCCAGCTCCGAGGCCCTCACTGAAGCTTTCTTT. As protein: CASSEALTEAFF.

This clonotype was counted only a few times. V and J are TRBV27 and TRBJ2-7; a possible D gene is TRBD2 (6 bases). The V gene's germline CDR1 is MNHEY and CDR2 SMNVEV (reference sequence). V dropped 0 bases and J dropped 4 bases, with 13 bases sitting between them. The CDR3 runs to 15 residues. The CDR3 region is CASSLSAGRIYEQYF. The CDR3 region has the DNA TGTGCCAGCAGTTTATCTGCGGGACGGATTTACGAGCAGTACTTC.

This clonotype was counted many times. CDR3 in amino acids: CASSTRPSSSYEQYF. CDR3 coding DNA: TGTGCCAGCAGCACAAGACCCAGTAGCTCCTACGAGCAGTACTTC. The genes are TRBV7-9 and TRBJ2-7; no clear D. This CDR3 comprises 15 residues. CDR1 and CDR2 from the germline V gene are SEHNR and FQNEAQ (reference sequence). V lost 5 bases, J lost 0 bases, and 14 bases lay in between.

This clonotype has more than one count but fewer than ten. The chain couples TRBV7-2 to TRBJ2-5, with a weak D call TRBD2 (7 bases). V lost 1 base and J 4 bases, leaving 16 bases between the germline ends. The CDR3 contains 16 residues. Germline CDR1 is SGHTA and CDR2 is FQGNSA. DNA of the CDR3: TGTGCCAGCAGCTTAGGGAGGGGGGGTCTTGGAGAGACCCAGTACTTC. Translated: CASSLGRGGLGETQYF.

This chain connects TRBV2 to TRBJ1-5; D ambiguous. Trimming removed 5 bases at V and 1 base at J, with 9 bases between. The germline gives CDR1 SNHLY, CDR2 FYNNEI. The CDR3 covers 14 residues. CDR3 in DNA: TGTGCCAGCAGTACGGATGCGAGCAATCAGCCCCAGCATTTT. Translating gives CASSTDASNQPQHF.

Remarks on this clonotype: Without the conserved terminal phenylalanine or tryptophan, this CDR3 likely stems from a read error. The chain is built from TRBV7-6 and TRBJ1-5, with D possibly being TRBD1 (5 bases). CDR1 is SGHVS, CDR2 FNYEAQ, per germline. Trimming shortened V by 1 base and J by 4 bases, and 11 bases separated the two germline ends. The CDR3 covers 15 residues. The CDR3 sequence: CASSLEAGWNQPQHY. DNA of the CDR3: TGTGCCAGCAGCTTAGAGGCAGGGTGGAATCAGCCCCAGCATTAT.

This chain connects TRBV6-4 to TRBJ1-2, with 12 bases aligning to TRBD1. CDR3 length: 16 amino acids. Looked up from germline, CDR1 is MRHNA and CDR2 is SNTAGT. The ends lost 0 bases at V and 8 bases at J; junction bases unmatched: 7. Here the CDR3 DNA reads TGTGCCAGCAGTGACTCGCCCGGGACAGGGGGCACGGGCTACACCTTC. Translation gives CASSDSPGTGGTGYTF.